This T cell receptor (beta chain) was identified in a study of OX40 agonist ivuxolimab in advanced cancers. Study information: Given to patients was ivuxolimab, an agonistic anti-OX40 (CD134) antibody. Enrollees could have had prior anti-PD-1, anti-PD-L1 or anti-CTLA-4 therapy, which around 40% had received. Whole-study findings and limits: By week 6 at 0.1 to 3.0 mg/kg, blood CD4+ and CD8+ T cells had expanded clonally.

Only in-frame clones appear in the TCRdb table, and some are missing; sequencing was by immunoSEQ multiplex PCR. Of over 40,000 clones listed, around 80% are singletons. Trimming shortened V by 2 bases and J by 1 base, and 8 bases separated the two germline ends. Germline V CDR1 and CDR2: SGHAT, FQNNGV. CDR3 length: 14 amino acids. On this clone itself: The antigen remains undetermined.

The TCR comes from an adult with an advanced solid tumor such as melanoma, head and neck, liver or kidney cancer. The sample in question was CD4+ or CD8+ T cells sorted from blood, obtained in a trial of the OX40 agonist ivuxolimab. This chain links TRBV11-2 with TRBJ1-1; D is unclear. The CDR3 sequence is CASSLNRRNTEAFF. The CDR3 DNA is TGTGCCAGCAGCTTAAACAGAAGGAACACTGAAGCTTTCTTT. The full variable domain, in which reference TRBV11-2 and TRBJ1-1 provide the parts outside the CDR3, is EAGVAQSPRYKIIEKRQSVAFWCNPISGHATLYWYQQILGQGPKLLIQFQNNGVVDDSQLPKDRFSAERLKGVDSTLKIQPAKLEDSAVYLCASSLNRRNTEAFFGQGTRLTVV.